The T cell receptor beta chain described here comes from a study of T cells in Graves' hyperthyroidism and ophthalmopathy (dated by TCRdb to the late 2010s). Broadly, across the study: Peripheral blood was collected at initial diagnosis, before any treatment. Prospective prediction of ophthalmopathy was tested in an independent validation cohort consisting of some 19 hyperthyroidism patients and around 16 patients who later progressed to ophthalmopathy. The 90 to 100 discovery patients were randomly divided into training and test sets at a 7:3 ratio. In addition, the study compared T-cell repertoires in thyroid tissue and in blood from about 6 Graves' hyperthyroidism patients. To identify distinguishing TCR V-J signatures, a discovery cohort of some 100 patients was used, comprising some 43 with Graves' ophthalmopathy and 57 with stable Graves' hyperthyroidism. TCR Vbeta CDR3 sequencing of 130 to 150 peripheral blood samples (approximately 44 ophthalmopathy, 75 or so hyperthyroidism and approximately 17 progressor patients) is reported in the paper. Once sampling was done, hyperthyroidism patients were given methimazole at a starting dose of 30 mg daily, whereas ophthalmopathy patients were given high-dose intravenous methylprednisolone.

With regard to this clonotype: Its antigen is not yet known. The record has no base qualities; no much larger clone is one base away.

Overall results and qualifications from the work: A model built on a 13 V-J signature distinguished ophthalmopathy from stable hyperthyroidism, reaching 85% to 90% sensitivity and around 81% specificity in cross-validation and 80%/75% in testing. During validation, the model predicted progression to ophthalmopathy a median of around six months ahead of onset, with around 71% sensitivity and roughly 72% specificity. No statistical method was used to fix the sample size in advance, and group allocation was not hidden from the investigators. Blood samples also contained most of the expanded thyroid clonotypes (frequency above 0.001), which suggests that blood repertoires may reflect thyroid immune responses.

CDR1 is given as KGHSH and CDR2 as LQKENI, both from the germline V gene. There are 16 amino acids in the CDR3, from cysteine to phenylalanine inclusive. Only CDR3 DNA is held: 48 bases, read in frame from base 1. From V the trimming removes 3 bases and from J it removes 5 bases, while the gene matches leave 8 bases of the junction unaccounted for. The TCR beta CDR3 regions were amplified from RNA transcripts. The TCR CDR3 was subjected to a first round of RT-PCR using the HTBI primer set and the Qiagen OneStep RT-PCR kit. A second multiplex PCR round built the libraries, followed by size selection and purification. Sequencing of the libraries was done on an Illumina HiSeq2000 using paired-end 100 bp reads. Per the original workflow: SOAPnuke was used to process the raw data, removing reads that contained adapters or uncalled bases, had a mean Phred below 15, or lacked an exact match to the constant primer or identifier. High-quality paired reads were merged using COPE v1.2.5, and each unique nucleotide sequence was defined as a clonotype. Clonotypes were aligned to IMGT TRBV, TRBD and TRBJ reference segments using MiTCR v1.1. The analysis included only V-J combinations with a frequency above 0.0001, which together covered 99% to 99.2% of the repertoires. The TCS score was defined as the ratio of F50 (clonal expansion) to E x V (chaos), calculated using BLOSUM62-based TCRdist between CDR3 peptides within each V-J. Welch's t-statistics and random forest reduced fewer than 600 V-J features to fewer than 15, which were used in a naive Bayes classifier (R e1071). The public sequencing data were trimmed at Q25 with fastp and processed into clonotypes with MiXCR by TCRdb, which kept only in-frame beta chains. Rows are unified per CDR3 protein, each entry keeping the most common DNA and genes. TCRdb's processing, not the authors', yielded these V and J calls. The sample table contains about 400,000 distinct CDR3 sequences; only one count was recorded for more than 13% of them. 25% to 30% of the sample lies in the top ten.

Moderately to severely active disease, a Clinical Activity Score of at least 3, a NOSPECS grade of at least 4, and a duration under 3 months were present in ophthalmopathy patients. Exclusion was applied to patients with uncontrolled infections, other autoimmune diseases, pregnancy or lactation. Diagnoses relied on clinical symptoms, serum thyroxine and TRAb, thyroid ultrasound and orbital computed tomography. PBMCs were isolated from around 10 ml of fresh peripheral blood by Ficoll-Paque density gradient centrifugation. Total RNA was extracted with Trizol reagent, and quality was checked on an Agilent 2100 Bioanalyzer.

The specimen sequenced was blood. The V and J genes are TRBV18 and TRBJ2-2, and TRBD1 aligns with 8 junction nucleotides. This sequence was found in a man between 50 and 59 years old with Graves' ophthalmopathy. In nucleotides, the sequence is TGTGCCAGCTCACCTTGGGACAGGCGGTTAACCGGGGAGCTGTTTTTT. Translated, this gives CASSPWDRRLTGELFF.